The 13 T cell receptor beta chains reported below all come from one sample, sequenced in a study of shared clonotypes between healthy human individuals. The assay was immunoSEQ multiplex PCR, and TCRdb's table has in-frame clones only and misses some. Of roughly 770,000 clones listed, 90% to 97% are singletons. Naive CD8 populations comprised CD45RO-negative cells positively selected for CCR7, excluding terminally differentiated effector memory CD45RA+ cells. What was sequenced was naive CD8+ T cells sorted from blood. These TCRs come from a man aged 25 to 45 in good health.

This CDR3 is CASSSRIWGYTF. As DNA, the CDR3 is TGTGCCAGCAGCTCCCGAATCTGGGGCTACACCTTC. The rearrangement uses TRBV9 and TRBJ1-2, with D unclear. CDR1 SGDLS and CDR2 YYNGEE come from the germline V gene. This CDR3 has 12 amino acids. The ends were cut back, 4 bases at V and 8 bases at J, with 12 bases in the middle.

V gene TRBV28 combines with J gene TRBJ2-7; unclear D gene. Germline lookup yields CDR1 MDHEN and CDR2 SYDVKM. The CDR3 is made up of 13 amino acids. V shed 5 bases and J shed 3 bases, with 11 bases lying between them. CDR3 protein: CASSLTWGYEQYF. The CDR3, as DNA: TGTGCCAGCAGTCTTACATGGGGCTACGAGCAGTACTTC.

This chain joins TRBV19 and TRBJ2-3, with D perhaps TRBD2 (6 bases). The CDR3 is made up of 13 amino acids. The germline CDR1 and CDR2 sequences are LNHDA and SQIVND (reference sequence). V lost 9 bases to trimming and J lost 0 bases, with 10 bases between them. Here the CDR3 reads CASASASTDTQYF. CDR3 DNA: TGTGCCAGCGCTAGCGCCAGCACAGATACGCAGTATTTT.

CDR3 residues: CASSQPSSYNEQFF. The CDR3 DNA reads as TGTGCCAGCAGCCAACCCAGCTCCTACAATGAGCAGTTCTTC. The genes are TRBV14 and TRBJ2-1; D is undetermined. The V gene's germline CDR1 is SGHDN and CDR2 FVKESK. The length of the CDR3 is 14 residues. The V end lost 2 bases, the J end lost 0 bases, and 5 bases lay between the germline ends.

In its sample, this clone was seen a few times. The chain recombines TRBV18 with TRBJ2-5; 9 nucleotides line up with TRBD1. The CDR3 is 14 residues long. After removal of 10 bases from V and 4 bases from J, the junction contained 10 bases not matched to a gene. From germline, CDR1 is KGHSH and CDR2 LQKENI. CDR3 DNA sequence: TGTGCCACGGAGCCGCCACAGGGGGCAGAGACCCAGTACTTC. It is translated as CATEPPQGAETQYF.

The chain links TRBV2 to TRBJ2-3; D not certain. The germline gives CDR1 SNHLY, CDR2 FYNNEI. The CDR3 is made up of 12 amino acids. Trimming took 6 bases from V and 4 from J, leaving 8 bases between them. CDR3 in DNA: TGTGCCAGCAGAGTACTTTCAGATACGCAGTATTTT. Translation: CASRVLSDTQYF.

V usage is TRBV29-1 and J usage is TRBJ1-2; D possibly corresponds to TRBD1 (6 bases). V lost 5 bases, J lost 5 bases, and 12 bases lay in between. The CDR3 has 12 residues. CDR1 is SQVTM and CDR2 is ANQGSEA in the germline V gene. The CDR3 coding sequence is TGCAGCGTTCACCAGGGGTTGTATGGCTACACCTTC. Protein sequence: CSVHQGLYGYTF.

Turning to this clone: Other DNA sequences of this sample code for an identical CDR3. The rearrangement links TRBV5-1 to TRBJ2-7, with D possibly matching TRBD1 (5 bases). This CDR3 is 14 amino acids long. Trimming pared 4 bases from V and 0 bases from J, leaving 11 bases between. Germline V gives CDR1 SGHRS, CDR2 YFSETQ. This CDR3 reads CASSLDTPSYEQYF. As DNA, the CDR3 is TGCGCCAGCAGCCTGGACACCCCCTCCTACGAGCAGTACTTC. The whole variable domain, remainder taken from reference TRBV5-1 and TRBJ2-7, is KAGVTQTPRYLIKTRGQQVTLSCSPISGHRSVSWYQQTPGQGLQFLFEYFSETQRNKGNFPGRFSGRQFSNSRSEMNVSTLELGDSALYLCASSLDTPSYEQYFGPGTRLTVT.

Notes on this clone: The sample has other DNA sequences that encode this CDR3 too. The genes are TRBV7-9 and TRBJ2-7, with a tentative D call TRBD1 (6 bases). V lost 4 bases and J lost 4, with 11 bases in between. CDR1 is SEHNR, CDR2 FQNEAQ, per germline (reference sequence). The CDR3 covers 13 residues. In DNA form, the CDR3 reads TGTGCCAGCAGCTCACGGACAGCTTACGAGCAGTACTTC. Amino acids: CASSSRTAYEQYF.

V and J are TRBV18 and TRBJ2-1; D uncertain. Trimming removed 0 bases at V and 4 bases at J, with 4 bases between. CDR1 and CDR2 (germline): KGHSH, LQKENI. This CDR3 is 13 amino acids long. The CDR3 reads CASSPPLYNEQFF. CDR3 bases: TGTGCCAGCTCACCACCCCTATACAATGAGCAGTTCTTC.

The CDR3 coding sequence is TGTGCCAGCAGCTTAGGACTAGCGGGCCACTCCTACGAGCAGTACTTC. It codes for CASSLGLAGHSYEQYF. The gene calls are TRBV13 and TRBJ2-7, with TRBD2 matching over 9 bases. V lost 0 bases and J lost 0; bases outside the gene matches: 3. Germline V gene lookup returns CDR1 PRHDT and CDR2 FYEKMQ (reference sequence). This CDR3 is built from 16 residues.

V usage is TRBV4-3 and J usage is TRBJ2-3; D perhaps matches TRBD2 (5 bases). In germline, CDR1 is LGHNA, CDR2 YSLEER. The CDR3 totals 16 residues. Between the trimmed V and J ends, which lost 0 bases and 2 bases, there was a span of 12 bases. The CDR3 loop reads CASSQDSRDYTDTQYF. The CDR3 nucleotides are TGCGCCAGCAGCCAAGATTCACGGGATTACACAGATACGCAGTATTTT.

CDR3 loop: CASSFHSNQPQHF. In DNA, the CDR3 is TGTGCCAGCAGCTTTCATAGCAATCAGCCCCAGCATTTT. The chain carries TRBV11-2 and TRBJ1-5, with unresolved D. Germline lookup yields CDR1 SGHAT and CDR2 FQNNGV. The CDR3 totals 13 residues. V lost 3 bases and J lost 0, with 3 bases in between.